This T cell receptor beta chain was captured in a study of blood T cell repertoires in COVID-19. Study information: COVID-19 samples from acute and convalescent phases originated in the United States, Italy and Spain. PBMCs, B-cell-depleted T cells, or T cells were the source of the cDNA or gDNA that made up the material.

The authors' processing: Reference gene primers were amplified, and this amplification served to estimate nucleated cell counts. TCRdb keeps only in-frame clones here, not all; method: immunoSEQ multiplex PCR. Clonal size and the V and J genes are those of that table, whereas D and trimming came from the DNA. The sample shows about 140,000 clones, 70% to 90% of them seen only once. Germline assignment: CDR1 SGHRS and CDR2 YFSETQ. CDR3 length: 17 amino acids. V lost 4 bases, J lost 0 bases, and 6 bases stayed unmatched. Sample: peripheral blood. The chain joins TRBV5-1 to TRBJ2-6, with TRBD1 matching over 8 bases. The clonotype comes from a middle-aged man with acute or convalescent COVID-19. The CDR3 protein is CASSPRTGRSGANVLTF. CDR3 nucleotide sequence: TGCGCCAGCAGCCCAAGGACAGGGCGCTCTGGGGCCAACGTCCTGACTTTC.